The 22 T cell receptor beta chains listed next were all sequenced from one sample in a study of blood T cell repertoires in COVID-19. TCRdb's table, derived via immunoSEQ multiplex PCR, lists solely in-frame clones and lacks some. The sample lists over 65,000 clones, about 93% seen once, with 0.75% to 0.8% in the top ten. Specimen: peripheral blood. These receptors were collected from a woman aged 80 or older with acute or convalescent COVID-19.

The rearrangement uses TRBV12-3 or TRBV12-4 and TRBJ1-6; perhaps TRBD1 as D (6 bases). Trimming removed 7 bases from V and 10 bases from J, with 11 bases in between. The CDR3 has 12 residues. For the CDR3, the DNA is TGTGCCAGCACCGCACAGGGCTCACCCCTCCACTTT. Translating it yields CASTAQGSPLHF.

The genes are TRBV4-3 and TRBJ2-3; 12 positions agree with TRBD2. The length of the CDR3 is 16 residues. The junction had 8 bases not matched to a gene; V was cut back by 4 bases and J by 6 bases. Germline V gene lookup returns CDR1 LGHNA and CDR2 YSLEER. CDR3: CASSRPSGGASDTQYF. CDR3 DNA sequence: TGCGCCAGCAGCCGACCTAGCGGGGGGGCGTCTGATACGCAGTATTTT.

J is TRBJ1-5 and V is TRBV7-3, with D perhaps matching TRBD1 (5 bases). Per the germline V gene, CDR1 is SGHTA and CDR2 is FQGTGA. Deletions cut 5 bases from V and 0 bases from J, with 8 bases between. The length of the CDR3 is 14 residues. CDR3 nucleotide sequence: TGTGCCAGCAGCCAGACAGTTAGCAATCAGCCCCAGCATTTT. Protein: CASSQTVSNQPQHF.

The sample holds one count of this clone. This rearrangement joins TRBV2 to TRBJ1-5, with TRBD1 matching 7 bases. V dropped 0 bases and J dropped 2; count of bases not matched to a gene: 4. Looked up from germline, CDR1 is SNHLY and CDR2 is FYNNEI. The CDR3 contains 16 residues. Here the CDR3 reads CASSEAQGVGNQPQHF. The CDR3, as DNA: TGTGCCAGCAGTGAAGCGCAGGGGGTGGGCAATCAGCCCCAGCATTTT. Supplemented by reference TRBV2 and TRBJ1-5, the full variable domain reads EPEVTQTPSHQVTQMGQEVILRCVPISNHLYFYWYRQILGQKVEFLVSFYNNEISEKSEIFDDQFSVERPDGSNFTLKIRSTKLEDSAMYFCASSEAQGVGNQPQHFGDGTRLSIL.

The V call is TRBV28, the J call TRBJ1-1; D gene unclear. The germline V gene encodes CDR1 MDHEN and CDR2 SYDVKM. The CDR3 length is 15 residues. Trimming took 3 bases from V and 0 from J, leaving 11 bases between them. CDR3 sequence (DNA): TGTGCCAGCAGTTTGGTTCGGGAGGTGAACACTGAAGCTTTCTTT. It codes for CASSLVREVNTEAFF.

The chain joins TRBV5-1 to TRBJ1-2; D uncertain. There are 11 residues in the CDR3. Germline CDR1 and CDR2: SGHRS and YFSETQ. Trimming shortened V by 9 bases and J by 5 bases, and 11 bases separated the two germline ends. CDR3 sequence (DNA): TGCGCCACCCCAAGCGAATATGGCTACACCTTC. This encodes CATPSEYGYTF.

The chain joins TRBV18 to TRBJ2-7; D is possibly TRBD1 (5 bases). CDR3 size: 14 residues. Looked up from germline, CDR1 is KGHSH and CDR2 is LQKENI. V lost 3 bases, J lost 6 bases, and 15 bases lay in between. The CDR3 loop reads CASSPIHDSIEQYF. In DNA, the CDR3 is TGTGCCAGCTCACCCATTCACGACAGTATCGAGCAGTACTTC.

This chain uses TRBV14 with TRBJ1-2, with no clear D. The CDR3 runs 12 residues. Germline values: CDR1 SGHDN, CDR2 FVKESK. V lost 4 bases, J lost 4 bases, and 7 bases lay in between. CDR3 protein: CASSRRGYGYTF. The DNA of the CDR3 is TGTGCCAGCAGCCGGCGGGGCTATGGCTACACCTTC.

The CDR3 region is CASSQYEQYF. CDR3 DNA sequence: TGTGCCAGCAGTCAGTACGAGCAGTACTTC. The chain is built from TRBV28 and TRBJ2-7; no definite D call. The V gene lost 5 bases and the J gene lost 4 bases, with 3 bases spanning the gap. The V gene's germline CDR1 is MDHEN and CDR2 SYDVKM. CDR3 length: 10 amino acids. The whole variable domain, remainder taken from reference TRBV28 and TRBJ2-7, is DVKVTQSSRYLVKRTGEKVFLECVQDMDHENMFWYRQDPGLGLRLIYFSYDVKMKEKGDIPEGYSVSREKKERFSLILESASTNQTSMYLCASSQYEQYFGPGTRLTVT.

The J gene is TRBJ2-2, the V gene TRBV6-5; 7 bases match TRBD1. Germline CDR1 MNHEY, CDR2 SVGAGI. The CDR3 is made up of 15 amino acids. V shed 4 bases, J shed 4 bases, and the junction held 6 bases outside the gene matches. Written as DNA, the CDR3 is TGTGCCAGCAGTTTCGACAGGGTCGCCACCGGGGAGCTGTTTTTT. Its translation is CASSFDRVATGELFF.

This clone was picked up one time. This rearrangement joins TRBV19 to TRBJ2-5, with TRBD2 as a possible D gene (7 bases). Per the germline V gene, CDR1 is LNHDA and CDR2 is SQIVND (reference sequence). This CDR3 spans 14 amino acids. V lost 4 bases, J lost 4 bases, and 13 bases lay in between. DNA of the CDR3: TGTGCCAGTAGTAACGCCCGGGGGGCAGAGACCCAGTACTTC. It translates to CASSNARGAETQYF.

The chain employs TRBV4-1 and TRBJ1-2, with D maybe TRBD1 (6 bases). The V end was cut by 2 bases, the J end by 4 bases, with 17 bases between. Germline CDR1 MGHRA, CDR2 YSYEKL. The CDR3 sequence is 16 residues long. CDR3 in amino acids: CASSQSALRGFYGYTF. The CDR3 DNA is TGCGCCAGCAGCCAATCTGCCCTCAGGGGATTCTATGGCTACACCTTC.

In DNA form, the CDR3 reads TGTGCCAGCAGTACTCCCGGGACCGCGGGGGAGCAGTACTTC. Residues: CASSTPGTAGEQYF. The rearrangement links TRBV28 to TRBJ2-7; weak D call: TRBD2 (6 bases). V was cut by 5 bases and J by 7 bases, with 18 bases left in between. CDR1 MDHEN and CDR2 SYDVKM come from the germline V gene. This CDR3 comprises 14 residues.

The chain joins TRBV2 to TRBJ1-6; D not resolved. There are 15 residues in the CDR3. Germline assignment: CDR1 SNHLY and CDR2 FYNNEI. Trimming left V 10 bases short and J 7 bases short, with 20 bases between. In DNA, the CDR3 is TGTGCCACCAAAAGCGAGGAGCTAGTCAATTCACCCCTCCACTTT. Amino acid sequence: CATKSEELVNSPLHF. Full variable domain (outside the CDR3, taken from reference TRBV2 and TRBJ1-6): EPEVTQTPSHQVTQMGQEVILRCVPISNHLYFYWYRQILGQKVEFLVSFYNNEISEKSEIFDDQFSVERPDGSNFTLKIRSTKLEDSAMYFCATKSEELVNSPLHFGNGTRLTVT.

This chain links TRBV19 with TRBJ2-3, with no clear D. CDR1 is LNHDA and CDR2 is SQIVND in the germline V gene (reference sequence). V lost 4 bases to trimming and J lost 6 bases, with 5 bases between them. The CDR3 has 11 amino acids. The DNA of the CDR3 is TGTGCCAGTAGTACTAGGGATACGCAGTATTTT. Amino acid sequence: CASSTRDTQYF.

V is TRBV2 and J is TRBJ1-6, with 8 bases fitting TRBD1. There are 16 residues in the CDR3. The germline CDR1 and CDR2 sequences are SNHLY and FYNNEI. With V trimmed by 5 bases and J by 7 bases, 10 bases remained unmatched. The CDR3 loop reads CASSFPGQGRNSPLHF. The CDR3 DNA reads TGTGCCAGCAGTTTTCCCGGACAGGGAAGAAATTCACCCCTCCACTTT.

V usage is TRBV2 and J usage is TRBJ2-7, with TRBD1 identical over 9 bases. V was clipped by 7 bases and J by 3 bases; unmatched bases: 7. CDR3 length: 14 amino acids. Germline V gene data show CDR1 as SNHLY and CDR2 as FYNNEI. The CDR3 here is CASKVGQGIYEQYF. CDR3 in DNA: TGTGCCAGCAAGGTAGGACAGGGGATCTACGAGCAGTACTTC.

The chain couples TRBV7-8 to TRBJ2-7; 8 bases align to TRBD2. This CDR3 has 16 residues. Trimming at V came to 1 base and at J to 3 bases, leaving 8 bases not matched to a gene. Germline CDR1 is SGHVS and CDR2 is FQNEAQ. The CDR3 nucleotides are TGTGCCAGCAGCTTAGAGCGGGGGACCTTGTTCTACGAGCAGTACTTC. It yields the protein CASSLERGTLFYEQYF.

The chain combines TRBV4-1 with TRBJ2-7, with 8 nucleotides matching TRBD2. Germline CDR1 reads MGHRA; CDR2 reads YSYEKL. Trimming took 1 base from V and 4 from J; bases not matched to a gene: 6. The length of the CDR3 is 15 residues. CDR3 in DNA: TGCGCCAGCAGCCAAGCGACTAGCGAGACATACGAGCAGTACTTC. Protein sequence: CASSQATSETYEQYF.

The genes are TRBV12-3 or TRBV12-4 and TRBJ2-5, with D perhaps TRBD1 (6 bases). V was pared by 6 bases and J by 9 bases, with 17 bases between. The CDR3 spans 13 residues. This CDR3 reads CASSQGWMGAQYF. For the CDR3, the DNA is TGTGCCAGCAGCCAGGGGTGGATGGGGGCCCAGTACTTC.

This clone was recorded only once. The chain joins TRBV5-1 to TRBJ2-3; a weak D match, TRBD1 (6 bases). CDR1 SGHRS and CDR2 YFSETQ come from the germline V gene. This CDR3 contains 14 residues. V was clipped by 4 bases and J by 2 bases, with 11 bases between them. Here the CDR3 DNA reads TGCGCCAGCAGCGTACAGGGTTACACAGATACGCAGTATTTT. Protein product: CASSVQGYTDTQYF.

This chain links TRBV4-3 with TRBJ1-4; D is undetermined. The CDR3 extends over 15 amino acids. Germline CDR1 LGHNA, CDR2 YSLEER. The germline V and J ends were trimmed by 4 bases and 8 bases, with 17 bases remaining between them. CDR3 loop: CASSLHRVNPEKLFF. DNA of the CDR3: TGCGCCAGCAGCCTACACCGGGTGAACCCCGAAAAACTGTTTTTT.